The clone carrying this T cell receptor (beta chain) was picked up one time. Its target is not known. The data stem from a study of cytomegalovirus exposure and HLA in healthy donors. This CDR3 has 16 amino acids. J was trimmed by 0 bases and V by 6 bases; bases with no gene match: 8. CDR1 and CDR2 from the germline V gene are SNHLY and FYNNEI. Notes on the study in general: Accurate prediction of HLA-A and HLA-B alleles (for most subjects) was reportedly achieved from TCR beta sequences. Published work reported that the classifier diagnosed cytomegalovirus status with high specificity and sensitivity. Cytomegalovirus-associated TCR beta chains were listed, numbering roughly 150. Later genetic work tied a missense DCLRE1C variant to beta-chain V and J trimming.

Use of 60 Vbeta and 13 Jbeta primers characterized the PCR. Assay: immunoSEQ multiplex PCR; the TCRdb copy retains only in-frame clones and omits some. Of 200,000 to 250,000 clones in the sample, about 75% were seen once. This chain links TRBV2 with TRBJ2-7; 10 bases map to TRBD1. This TCR was recovered from a woman aged 25 to 39 in good health and CMV-seronegative. Source material: PBMCs. The DNA of the CDR3 is TGTGCCAGCAGCCCTCGGACAGGGGGAAACTCCTACGAGCAGTACTTC. Translating it yields CASSPRTGGNSYEQYF.